This TCR beta chain stems from a study of multiple sclerosis patients with progressive multifocal leukoencephalopathy. Study results and caveats: Less diverse TRB repertoires were suggested in most PML patients.

Time point of the sample: time of PML onset. TCRdb's copy holds only in-frame clones and misses some; the assay was immunoSEQ multiplex PCR. The sample includes about 31,000 clones, 75% to 90% of them seen just once. CDR1 and CDR2 (germline): SNHLY, FYNNEI. The CDR3 totals 14 residues. J gave up 1 base and V 6 bases, and 3 bases lay outside the gene matches. As for this clone: Antigen specificity is unknown.

Sequencing was performed on PBMCs, taken from a patient treated with natalizumab. The clonotype was recovered from a woman in her twenties or thirties with progressive multifocal leukoencephalopathy. This chain joins TRBV2 and TRBJ1-1, with 9 bases aligning to TRBD1. The CDR3 sequence is CASRETGGNTEAFF. The DNA of the CDR3 is TGTGCCAGCAGGGAGACAGGGGGGAACACTGAAGCTTTCTTT.